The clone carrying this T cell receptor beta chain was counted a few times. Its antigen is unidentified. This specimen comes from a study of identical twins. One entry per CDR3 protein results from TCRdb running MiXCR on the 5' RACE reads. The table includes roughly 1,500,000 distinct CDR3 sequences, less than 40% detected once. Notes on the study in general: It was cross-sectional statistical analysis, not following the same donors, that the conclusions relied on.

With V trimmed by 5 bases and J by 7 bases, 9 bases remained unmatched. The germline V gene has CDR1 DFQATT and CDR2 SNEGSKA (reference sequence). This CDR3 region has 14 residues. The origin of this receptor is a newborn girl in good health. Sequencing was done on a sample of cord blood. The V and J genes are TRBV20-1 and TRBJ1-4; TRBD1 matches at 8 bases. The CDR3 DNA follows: TGCAGTGCTCTCCCGGGACAGGAAGGTGAAAAACTGTTTTTT. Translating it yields CSALPGQEGEKLFF.